The present T cell receptor beta chain was sequenced within a study of blood T cell repertoires in COVID-19. Study as a whole: Some COVID-19 samples were acute and others convalescent; all came from the United States, Italy and Spain. T cells, B-cell-depleted T cells, or PBMCs supplied cDNA or gDNA.

On this clone: The same CDR3 arises from other DNA sequences in this sample as well.

Germline V gene lookup returns CDR1 DFQATT and CDR2 SNEGSKA (reference sequence). CDR3 length: 11 residues. Authors' processing steps: The authors estimated nucleated cell counts from reference gene primer amplification. Clones were read by immunoSEQ multiplex PCR, and TCRdb kept only the in-frame ones, dropping some. V and J calls and clone size come straight from that table; D and trimming were deduced from the DNA. The sample lists hundreds of thousands of clones; approximately 90% were seen once. V usage is TRBV20-1 and J usage is TRBJ1-2, with 10 bases lining up with TRBD1. The sequenced sample was peripheral blood. This clonotype was sampled from a man between 18 and 35 years old with active or convalescent COVID-19. The CDR3 nucleotides are TGCAGCGCCGGGACAGGGGATGGCTACACCTTC. Protein product: CSAGTGDGYTF.